This T cell receptor beta chain was retrieved from a study of cytomegalovirus exposure and HLA in healthy donors. Generated by immunoSEQ multiplex PCR, the TCRdb table keeps only in-frame clones and is missing some. The sample lists 200,000 to 300,000 clones; roughly nine tenths were seen once. Study-wide findings and caveats: TCR clusters originating in the first cohort tended to co-occur in the 110 or so validation repertoires, according to a later analysis. Most sequenced TCRs were rare (though some public TCRs occurred in many donors).

As regards this clone: Antigen unknown.

V shed 5 bases, J shed 9 bases, and the junction held 8 bases outside the gene matches. This CDR3 region has 14 residues. The V gene's germline CDR1 is LNHDA and CDR2 SQIVND (reference sequence). This rearrangement joins TRBV19 to TRBJ1-5; 9 positions match TRBD1. Input material: PBMCs. The TCR originated in a man between 18 and 29 years old in good health and CMV-seropositive. CDR3 in amino acids: CASSDGTGIRPQHF. DNA for the CDR3: TGTGCCAGTAGTGACGGGACAGGGATTCGGCCCCAGCATTTT.